These 15 T cell receptor beta chains originate from one sample sequenced in a study of T cells in Graves' hyperthyroidism and ophthalmopathy. Researchers took RNA transcripts and amplified the TCR beta CDR3 regions from them. The HTBI primer set served for first-round RT-PCR of the TCR CDR3. Each CDR3 protein is one row after TCRdb ran MiXCR on the multiplex PCR reads. The repertoire holds about 540,000 distinct CDR3 sequences, with roughly 50% as singletons. Sequences were obtained from peripheral blood or thyroid tissue (not recorded which). These receptors were collected from a woman between 18 and 29 years old with Graves' hyperthyroidism.

This chain connects TRBV29-1 to TRBJ1-1; D uncertain. Trimming took 4 bases from V and 6 from J, leaving 9 bases between them. This CDR3 has 11 amino acids. Germline V CDR1 and CDR2: SQVTM, ANQGSEA. The CDR3 bases are TGCAGCGTTGGGTACATGGCTGAAGCTTTCTTT. It yields the protein CSVGYMAEAFF.

The chain has TRBV20-1 and TRBJ2-5; 10 bases map to TRBD2. The CDR3 covers 14 residues. CDR1 is DFQATT, CDR2 SNEGSKA, per germline (reference sequence). The J segment lost 5 bases and the V segment lost 5 bases, leaving 8 bases of the junction unmatched. The CDR3 protein is CSAVRTSGGETQYF. CDR3 DNA sequence: TGCAGTGCTGTCAGGACTAGCGGAGGGGAGACCCAGTACTTC.

This clonotype showed up just a few times. V usage is TRBV19 and J usage is TRBJ2-7, with 7 bases identical to TRBD2. The germline V gene encodes CDR1 LNHDA and CDR2 SQIVND (reference sequence). V gave up 6 bases and J gave up 5 bases; unmatched junction bases: 13. The CDR3 is 15 residues long. The CDR3: CASSPRGGRYNEQYF. CDR3 nucleotides: TGTGCCAGTAGCCCTCGGGGCGGGAGATACAACGAGCAGTACTTC.

The chain uses TRBV10-3 and TRBJ2-1; 7 bases are a match to TRBD2. J was trimmed by 2 bases and V by 6 bases; bases with no gene match: 4. Germline V gene data show CDR1 as ENHRY and CDR2 as SYGVKD. The CDR3 extends over 14 amino acids. Here the CDR3 reads CAIRGSGAYNEQFF. The DNA of the CDR3 is TGTGCCATCAGAGGCAGCGGGGCCTACAATGAGCAGTTCTTC.

This clonotype was counted only a few times. The V and J genes are TRBV7-7 and TRBJ2-5, with a possible D match to TRBD1 (6 bases). The CDR3 is made up of 16 amino acids. The V end lost 5 bases, the J end lost 3 bases, and 19 bases lay between the germline ends. CDR1 and CDR2 (germline): SSHAT, FNYEAQ (reference sequence). The CDR3 loop is CASSPHPQGVEETQYF. CDR3 nucleotides: TGTGCCAGCAGCCCACACCCACAGGGAGTGGAAGAGACCCAGTACTTC. The full variable domain, in which reference TRBV7-7 and TRBJ2-5 provide the parts outside the CDR3, is GAGVSQSPRYKVTKRGQDVTLRCDPISSHATLYWYQQALGQGPEFLTYFNYEAQPDKSGLPSDRFSAERPEGSISTLTIQRTEQRDSAMYRCASSPHPQGVEETQYFGPGTRLLVL.

The sample holds one count of this clonotype. One end of the junction is discordant with germline, which a read error may explain. The rearrangement uses TRBV20-1 and TRBJ1-1; the match to TRBD1 covers 9 bases. The CDR3 is made up of 14 amino acids. Germline V gene data show CDR1 as DFQATT and CDR2 as SNEGSKA (reference sequence). The CDR3 DNA reads as TGCAGTGCTAGGGACAGGGGAACGAACACTAAAGCTTTCTTT. Its translation: CSARDRGTNTKAFF.

The rearrangement joins TRBV2 to TRBJ2-5, with TRBD1 as a possible D gene (5 bases). The CDR3 consists of 16 residues. CDR1 and CDR2 from the germline V gene are SNHLY and FYNNEI. V shed 3 bases and J shed 5 bases, with 19 bases lying between them. CDR3 region: CASSDRDLPTRETQYF. CDR3 coding DNA: TGTGCCAGCAGTGACAGGGATCTACCAACCAGGGAGACCCAGTACTTC.

The chain employs TRBV10-3 and TRBJ1-6; 9 bases match TRBD1. V lost 6 bases to trimming and J lost 7 bases; unmatched junction nucleotides: 4. The length of the CDR3 is 14 residues. Germline CDR1 reads ENHRY; CDR2 reads SYGVKD. In DNA form, the CDR3 reads TGTGCCATCAGACCGGGACAGGGAAATTCACCCCTCCACTTT. Protein sequence: CAIRPGQGNSPLHF.

As to this clonotype: A read error may produce the germline difference seen at one junction end. The J gene is TRBJ2-2, the V gene TRBV6-1; the match to TRBD2 covers 11 bases. Germline V gene lookup returns CDR1 MNHNS and CDR2 SASEGT. The CDR3 is 15 amino acids. CDR3: CASRNSGRASRELFF. CDR3 bases: TGCGCCAGCAGGAATAGCGGGAGGGCCTCTAGGGAGCTGTTTTTT.

The CDR3, as DNA: TGCAGTGCTAGAGTCGCCGGGGGAGAGACCCAGTACTTC. It yields the protein CSARVAGGETQYF. The genes are TRBV20-1 and TRBJ2-5, with D perhaps matching TRBD2 (6 bases). This CDR3 is built from 13 residues. V was pared by 1 base and J by 4 bases, with 10 bases between. CDR1 and CDR2 from the germline V gene are DFQATT and SNEGSKA (reference sequence).

This clonotype was counted at least ten times. This chain connects TRBV19 to TRBJ1-6, with D tentatively TRBD1 (5 bases). V gave up 7 bases and J gave up 12 bases, with 16 bases separating them. Germline V gives CDR1 LNHDA, CDR2 SQIVND (reference sequence). The CDR3 contains 13 residues. The CDR3: CASTGTSGVPLHF. The DNA for the CDR3 is TGTGCCAGTACGGGGACCTCGGGTGTACCCCTCCACTTT.

This clonotype was picked up many times. The CDR3 protein is CASSLATAIQETQYF. The CDR3 region has the DNA TGTGCCAGCAGCTTAGCGACGGCTATACAAGAGACCCAGTACTTC. This chain uses TRBV7-9 with TRBJ2-5; D unclear. In germline, CDR1 is SEHNR, CDR2 FQNEAQ (reference sequence). This CDR3 region has 15 residues. V shed 0 bases and J shed 2 bases, with 10 bases lying between them.

V gene TRBV2 combines with J gene TRBJ2-3; D not certain. Germline values: CDR1 SNHLY, CDR2 FYNNEI. The CDR3 totals 11 residues. V was pared by 7 bases and J by 5 bases, with 7 bases between. As DNA, the CDR3 is TGTGCCAGCACCCTAGTAGATACGCAGTATTTT. Protein sequence: CASTLVDTQYF. Together with reference TRBV2 and TRBJ2-3, the CDR3 gives the full variable domain: EPEVTQTPSHQVTQMGQEVILRCVPISNHLYFYWYRQILGQKVEFLVSFYNNEISEKSEIFDDQFSVERPDGSNFTLKIRSTKLEDSAMYFCASTLVDTQYFGPGTRLTVL.

This clonotype was seen a handful of times. This rearrangement joins TRBV7-9 to TRBJ1-1; no clear D. Germline lookup yields CDR1 SEHNR and CDR2 FQNEAQ (reference sequence). The length of the CDR3 is 13 residues. Between the trimmed V and J ends, which lost 3 bases and 3 bases, there was a span of 8 bases. The CDR3 loop is CASSFTEHTEAFF. Written as DNA, the CDR3 is TGTGCCAGCAGCTTTACCGAACACACTGAAGCTTTCTTT.

In nucleotides, the CDR3 is TGTGCCATCACCCCGGACGGCCAAGAGACCCAGTACTTC. Translating it yields CAITPDGQETQYF. The V and J genes are TRBV10-3 and TRBJ2-5; D is ambiguous. CDR1 is ENHRY and CDR2 is SYGVKD in the germline V gene. The CDR3 loop spans 13 amino acids. V was trimmed by 7 bases and J by 1 base, leaving 10 bases between them.